This TCR beta chain comes out of a study of cytomegalovirus exposure and HLA in healthy donors. This clone was recorded once. Its antigen remains unknown. Study findings and constraints: In vitro work confirmed that a few CMV-associated chains recognize CMV antigens. One later analysis reportedly identified an Asian-associated ancestry cluster that showed fewer N-insertions than the 666-donor mean. An analysis done earlier found most TCR beta V segments productive about 90% or about 30% of the time. The likely explanation for a cluster of highly shared sequence variants was sequencing artifact.

In the PCR, 60 Vbeta and 13 Jbeta primers were used. Method: immunoSEQ multiplex PCR; TCRdb's copy keeps in-frame clones and lacks some. The table has about 190,000 clones, around 84% seen once. The CDR3 sequence is 13 residues long. CDR1 and CDR2 (germline): LNHNV, YYDKDF (reference sequence). This TCR was sampled from a woman aged 45-65 years in good health and CMV-seropositive. The gene calls are TRBV15 and TRBJ2-5; D unclear. TRBJ2-7 explains the end of the DNA better; the J call may be wrong. The sequenced sample was PBMCs. The CDR3 reads CATSSGFGDEQYF. The CDR3 DNA reads as TGTGCCACCAGCAGCGGGTTCGGCGACGAGCAGTACTTC.